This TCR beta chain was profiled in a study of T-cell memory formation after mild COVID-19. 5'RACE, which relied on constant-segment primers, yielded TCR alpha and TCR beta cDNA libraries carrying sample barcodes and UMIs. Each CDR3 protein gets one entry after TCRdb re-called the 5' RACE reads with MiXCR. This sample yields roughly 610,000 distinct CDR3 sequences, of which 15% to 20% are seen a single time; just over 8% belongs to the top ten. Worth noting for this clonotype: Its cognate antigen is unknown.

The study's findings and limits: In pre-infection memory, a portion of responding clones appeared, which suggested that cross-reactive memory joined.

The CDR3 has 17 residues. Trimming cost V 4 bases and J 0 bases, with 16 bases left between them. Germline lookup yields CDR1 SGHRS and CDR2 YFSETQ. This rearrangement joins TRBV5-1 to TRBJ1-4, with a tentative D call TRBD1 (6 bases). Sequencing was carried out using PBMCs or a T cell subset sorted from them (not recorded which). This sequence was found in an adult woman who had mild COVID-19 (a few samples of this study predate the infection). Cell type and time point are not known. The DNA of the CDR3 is TGCGCCAGCAGCATTACAGGGAGGTCGGCAACTAATGAAAAACTGTTTTTT. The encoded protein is CASSITGRSATNEKLFF.